The source of this TCR beta chain is a study of blood T cell repertoires in COVID-19. Authors' data handling: Amplification with reference gene primers provided the estimates of nucleated cell counts. Sequencing was performed with immunoSEQ multiplex PCR; in TCRdb, only in-frame clones are kept and a portion is missing. From that table come the V and J calls and clone size; the DNA was used to work out D and trimming. The repertoire holds tens of thousands of clones, with 80% as singletons. Germline V gene data show CDR1 as SNHLY and CDR2 as FYNNEI. CDR3 length: 14 residues. V lost 2 bases and J lost 5; bases outside the gene matches: 5. A single count supports this clone.

This sequence originates from a woman older than 75 with active or convalescent COVID-19. This chain joins TRBV2 and TRBJ2-5, with 7 bases identical to TRBD1. Input material: peripheral blood. DNA for the CDR3: TGTGCCAGCAGTGAAAACAGGGGATGGGAGACCCAGTACTTC. This sequence encodes CASSENRGWETQYF.